What follows are 13 T cell receptor beta chains derived from one specimen sequenced in a study of T cells after somatic rescue of genetic block (dated by TCRdb to between 2020 and 2021). Receptors were amplified or captured by the immunoSEQ multiplex PCR assay. Not all clones reach the TCRdb copy of this immuneACCESS table, which keeps in-frame sequences only. Checked studies attribute under half of the gap to unresolved V genes and leave the rest unexplained. The sample includes 55,000 or so clones, with around 96% observed a single time. The leading ten clones occupy about 0.076% of the sample. Sequencing used peripheral blood mononuclear cells (PBMCs). The receptors stem from a child less than two years old.

The chain employs TRBV7-3 and TRBJ2-1, with 15 bases aligning to TRBD2. This CDR3 comprises 15 residues. The germline CDR1 and CDR2 sequences are SGHTA and FQGTGA. V shed 5 bases and J 10 bases; nucleotides not matched to a gene: 6. The CDR3 here is CASSAQGLAGGEQFF. Here the CDR3 DNA reads TGTGCCAGCAGCGCCCAGGGACTAGCGGGAGGAGAGCAGTTCTTC.

The chain joins TRBV7-2 to TRBJ2-4; D gene unclear. The CDR3 loop spans 13 amino acids. Trimming cost V 5 bases and J 0 bases, with 5 bases left between them. CDR1 is SGHTA, CDR2 FQGNSA, per germline. CDR3 sequence: CASSDIAKNIQYF. The CDR3 nucleotides read TGTGCCAGCAGCGACATAGCCAAAAACATTCAGTACTTC. The whole variable domain, remainder taken from reference TRBV7-2 and TRBJ2-4, is GAGVSQSPSNKVTEKGKDVELRCDPISGHTALYWYRQSLGQGLEFLIYFQGNSAPDKSGLPSDRFSAERTGGSVSTLTIQRTQQEDSAVYLCASSDIAKNIQYFGAGTRLSVL.

V usage is TRBV5-4 and J usage is TRBJ2-5; D ambiguous. V gave up 1 base and J gave up 1 base, with 8 bases separating them. This CDR3 has 14 residues. Germline CDR1 SGHNT, CDR2 YYREEE (reference sequence). The CDR3 here is CASSLSTVQETQYF. The CDR3 nucleotides read TGTGCCAGCAGCTTGTCGACTGTCCAAGAGACCCAGTACTTC. The full variable domain, rest sourced from reference TRBV5-4 and TRBJ2-5, is ETGVTQSPTHLIKTRGQQVTLRCSSQSGHNTVSWYQQALGQGPQFIFQYYREEENGRGNFPPRFSGLQFPNYSSELNVNALELDDSALYLCASSLSTVQETQYFGPGTRLLVL.

The J gene is TRBJ2-1, the V gene TRBV7-2; TRBD2 matches at 13 bases. The CDR3 has 17 residues. Losses at the gene ends were 2 bases for V and 5 bases for J; bases not matched to a gene: 6. CDR1 is SGHTA and CDR2 is FQGNSA in the germline V gene. The CDR3 sequence is CASSLHTGTSGNNEQFF. The CDR3 nucleotides are TGTGCCAGCAGCTTACACACCGGGACTAGCGGGAACAATGAGCAGTTCTTC.

This clone appeared a single time. V usage is TRBV5-5 and J usage is TRBJ2-7; D gene unclear. Trimming left V 4 bases short and J 2 bases short, with 7 bases between. The germline gives CDR1 SGHKS, CDR2 YYEKEE (reference sequence). This CDR3 comprises 12 residues. The CDR3: CASSPVPYEQYF. The CDR3 nucleotides are TGTGCCAGCAGCCCTGTCCCCTACGAGCAGTACTTC.

On this clone itself: One end of the junction is discordant with germline, which a read error may explain. V is TRBV27 and J is TRBJ2-7; 10 nucleotides agree with TRBD2. Looked up from germline, CDR1 is MNHEY and CDR2 is SMNVEV (reference sequence). There are 13 residues in the CDR3. The CDR3 loop is CASSLAPAGGGHF. DNA for the CDR3: TGTGCCAGCAGTTTAGCCCCAGCGGGAGGGGGGCACTTC.

V is TRBV27 and J is TRBJ2-2, with no clear D. CDR1 is MNHEY, CDR2 SMNVEV, per germline (reference sequence). The CDR3 extends over 12 amino acids. Trimming shortened V by 2 bases and J by 3 bases, and 1 base separated the two germline ends. The CDR3 nucleotides read TGTGCCAGCAGTTTACACACCGGGGAGCTGTTTTTT. Translating it yields CASSLHTGELFF.

V usage is TRBV10-2 and J usage is TRBJ1-1; D gene ambiguous. CDR1 is WSHSY, CDR2 SAAADI, per germline. V dropped 8 bases and J dropped 4 bases, with 14 bases sitting between them. CDR3 length: 13 amino acids. The CDR3 DNA reads as TGCGCCAGCCGGGTTACGGTCTTCACTGAAGCTTTCTTT. The encoded protein is CASRVTVFTEAFF.

The chain has TRBV30 and TRBJ1-1; D not resolved. The CDR3 is 16 residues long. The V and J ends lost 0 bases and 4 bases respectively, with 18 bases between them. Germline V CDR1 and CDR2: GTSNPN, SVGIG (reference sequence). CDR3 in amino acids: CAWSVKVRESGTEAFF. CDR3 bases: TGTGCCTGGAGTGTAAAGGTTCGTGAATCGGGCACTGAAGCTTTCTTT.

The genes are TRBV10-3 and TRBJ2-2, with a possible D match to TRBD2 (5 bases). Trimming pared 5 bases from V and 0 bases from J, leaving 7 bases between. This CDR3 spans 14 amino acids. CDR1 and CDR2 from the germline V gene are ENHRY and SYGVKD. In DNA form, the CDR3 reads TGTGCCATCAGTAGCGGAGCGAACACCGGGGAGCTGTTTTTT. It codes for CAISSGANTGELFF.

The V gene is TRBV28, the J gene TRBJ2-1; 8 bases map to TRBD1. This CDR3 has 15 residues. Germline V gene data show CDR1 as MDHEN and CDR2 as SYDVKM. Unmatched junction bases numbered 7, after V lost 3 bases and J lost 6 bases. This CDR3 is CASSFPGQGVNEQFF. DNA for the CDR3: TGTGCCAGCAGTTTTCCCGGACAGGGTGTCAATGAGCAGTTCTTC.

The rearrangement joins TRBV29-1 to TRBJ2-3; D unclear. This CDR3 has 13 residues. V was clipped by 1 base and J by 1 base, with 6 bases between them. From germline, CDR1 is SQVTM and CDR2 ANQGSEA. CDR3 sequence reads: CSVEGLRTDTQYF. CDR3 nucleotide sequence: TGCAGCGTTGAAGGACTCCGCACAGATACGCAGTATTTT.

This chain uses TRBV15 with TRBJ2-2; TRBD1 matches at 7 bases. The CDR3 loop spans 17 amino acids. From germline, CDR1 is LNHNV and CDR2 YYDKDF (reference sequence). Trimming at V came to 2 bases and at J to 1 base, leaving 7 bases not matched to a gene. The CDR3 coding sequence is TGTGCCACCAGCAGATCTAGGACAGGACTGAACACCGGGGAGCTGTTTTTT. This sequence encodes CATSRSRTGLNTGELFF.